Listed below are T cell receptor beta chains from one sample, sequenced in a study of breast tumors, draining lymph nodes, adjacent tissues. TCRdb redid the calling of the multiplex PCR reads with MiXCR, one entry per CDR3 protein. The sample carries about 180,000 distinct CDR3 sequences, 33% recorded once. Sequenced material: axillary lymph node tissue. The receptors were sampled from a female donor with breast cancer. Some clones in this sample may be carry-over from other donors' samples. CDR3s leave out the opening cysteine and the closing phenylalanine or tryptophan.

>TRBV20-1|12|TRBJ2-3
SAPRQGATDTQY
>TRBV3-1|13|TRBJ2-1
ASTKGGAHYNEQF
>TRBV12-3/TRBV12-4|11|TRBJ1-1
ASSFYPNTEAF
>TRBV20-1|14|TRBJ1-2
SASPRDRTSHYGHT
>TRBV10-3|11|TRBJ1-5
AISEGFDQPQH
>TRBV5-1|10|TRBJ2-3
ASSSGGDTQY
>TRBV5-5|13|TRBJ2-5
ASSFPTGGQETQY
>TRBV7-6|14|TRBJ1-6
ASSRDGQGSRSPLH
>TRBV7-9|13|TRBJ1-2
ASSSKQGANYGYT
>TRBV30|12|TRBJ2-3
AWMGWGGTDTQY
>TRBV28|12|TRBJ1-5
ASSLTWGNQPQH
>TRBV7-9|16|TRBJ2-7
ASSQTAAGDRGSYEQY
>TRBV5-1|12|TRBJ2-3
ASSLGGRADTQY
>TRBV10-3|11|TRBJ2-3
AIRGEATDTQY
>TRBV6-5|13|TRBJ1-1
ASSDSAGGGTEAF
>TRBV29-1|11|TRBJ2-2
STKGGMTGELV
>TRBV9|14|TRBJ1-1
ASSAKQTGGGIEAF
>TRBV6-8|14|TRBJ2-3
ASSYSGQISTDTQY
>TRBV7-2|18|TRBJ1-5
ASSSSSNEKLFFGSGTQH
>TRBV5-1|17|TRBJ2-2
ASSLRIWRGQGNTGELF
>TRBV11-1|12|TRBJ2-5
ASSYNMGYETQY
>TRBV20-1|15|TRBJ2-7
SAREDPPSARANGQY
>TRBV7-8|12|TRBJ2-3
ASSPIRRGDPQY
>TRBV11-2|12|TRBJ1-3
ASSLQAFGNTIY
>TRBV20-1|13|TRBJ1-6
SAPPRDSRNSPLH
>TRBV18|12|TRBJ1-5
ASSLGPLNQPQH
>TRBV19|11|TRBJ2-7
ASRGQGADEQY
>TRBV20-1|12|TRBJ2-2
SARSGRDTGELF
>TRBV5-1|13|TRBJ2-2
ASSRGGANTGELF
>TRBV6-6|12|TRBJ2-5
ASSYSVVQETQY
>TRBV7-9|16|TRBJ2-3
ASSPALTSGASSHTQY
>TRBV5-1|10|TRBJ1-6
ASSLDYSPLH
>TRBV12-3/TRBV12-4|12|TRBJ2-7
ASSAFSTSYEQY
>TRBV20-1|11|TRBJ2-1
SAKVGGRNEQF
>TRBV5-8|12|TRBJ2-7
ASTWGGGSYEQY
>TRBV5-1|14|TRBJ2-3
ASSPIRRGSTDTQY
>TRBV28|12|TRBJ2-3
ASRGTAITDTQY
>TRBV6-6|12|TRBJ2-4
ANSHSKLAGGWY
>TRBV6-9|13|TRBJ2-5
ASSEVTGGGETQC
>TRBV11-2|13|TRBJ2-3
ASSRLAGFTDTQY
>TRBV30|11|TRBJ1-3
AFNRRGGNTIY
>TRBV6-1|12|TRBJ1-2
ASSHLGTGGGYT
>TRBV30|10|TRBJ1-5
AWSKGNQPQH
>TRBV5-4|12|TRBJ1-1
ASSSTFRENEAF
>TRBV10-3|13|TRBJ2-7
AISEAQGRSYERY
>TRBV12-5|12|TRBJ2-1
ASGHGLAGNEQF